The text below deals with one T cell receptor beta chain. Its antigen is as yet unknown. Produced via immunoSEQ multiplex PCR; TCRdb's table is partial and in-frame only. The sample yields 24,000 or so clones, roughly 80% seen once. The data are from a study of neoadjuvant nivolumab and ipilimumab in lung cancer. Whole-study results and caveats: Pathologic regression was not significantly tied to TCR clonality. Blood richness before therapy tracked richness in tumors resected after neoadjuvant therapy. From pretherapy to surgery, tumor richness and clonality rose with dual therapy.

The CDR3 runs to 17 residues. The sample in question was peripheral blood, obtained before neoadjuvant nivolumab, alone or with ipilimumab. The chain has TRBV21-1 and TRBJ1-4; no DNA check was done on the table's D call, TRBD1. TRBV21-1 is annotated as a pseudogene. The TCR comes from an adult with non-small cell lung cancer. The DNA for the CDR3 is TGTGCCAGCAGGAAACAGGTTGTCCCCTTTTCGGATGAAAAACTGTTTTTT. Amino acids: CASRKQVVPFSDEKLFF.